A single sample gave rise to the 18 T cell receptor beta chains below, sequenced in a study of cytomegalovirus exposure and HLA in healthy donors. Vbeta (60) and Jbeta (13) primers were used in the PCR. Assay used: immunoSEQ multiplex PCR; TCRdb lists only in-frame clones, some missing. Of more than 150,000 clones in the sample, roughly 82% were seen once. The sample taken for sequencing was PBMCs. The source is a woman aged 45-65 years in good health and CMV-seropositive.

J is TRBJ1-5 and V is TRBV2; D unresolved. This CDR3 region has 14 residues. Germline values: CDR1 SNHLY, CDR2 FYNNEI. The V end lost 4 bases, the J end lost 4 bases, and 11 bases lay between the germline ends. The chain's CDR3 is CASSGSRQNQPQHF. The CDR3 DNA follows: TGTGCCAGCAGTGGGTCCAGGCAAAATCAGCCCCAGCATTTT.

The chain is built from TRBV5-1 and TRBJ2-1; the match to TRBD2 covers 10 bases. This CDR3 region has 16 residues. Germline V lookup: CDR1 SGHRS, CDR2 YFSETQ. V lost 0 bases to trimming and J lost 5 bases; unmatched junction nucleotides: 5. The CDR3: CASSLELAGGHNEQFF. The CDR3 nucleotides are TGCGCCAGCAGCTTGGAATTAGCGGGGGGACACAATGAGCAGTTCTTC. Using reference TRBV5-1 and TRBJ2-1 for the parts outside the CDR3, the full variable domain is KAGVTQTPRYLIKTRGQQVTLSCSPISGHRSVSWYQQTPGQGLQFLFEYFSETQRNKGNFPGRFSGRQFSNSRSEMNVSTLELGDSALYLCASSLELAGGHNEQFFGPGTRLTVL.

V gene TRBV25-1 combines with J gene TRBJ1-4; no definite D call. Trimming removed 0 bases at V and 0 bases at J, with 14 bases between. Germline CDR1 and CDR2: MGHDK and SYGVNS. The CDR3 has 18 amino acids. CDR3 sequence: CASSEYMASQATNEKLFF. DNA for the CDR3: TGTGCCAGCAGTGAATATATGGCTTCGCAAGCAACTAATGAAAAACTGTTTTTT. The full variable domain, in which reference TRBV25-1 and TRBJ1-4 provide the parts outside the CDR3, is EADIYQTPRYLVIGTGKKITLECSQTMGHDKMYWYQQDPGMELHLIHYSYGVNSTEKGDLSSESTVSRIRTEHFPLTLESARPSHTSQYLCASSEYMASQATNEKLFFGSGTQLSVL.

The rearrangement uses TRBV30 and TRBJ2-7; D unclear. CDR1 and CDR2 from the germline V gene are GTSNPN and SVGIG (reference sequence). The ends were cut back, 2 bases at V and 3 bases at J, with 8 bases in the middle. The CDR3 is made up of 12 amino acids. In nucleotides, the CDR3 is TGTGCCTGGAGTTCCTCCGGCTACGAGCAGTACTTC. The encoded protein is CAWSSSGYEQYF.

The chain links TRBV29-1 to TRBJ2-7; 8 bases fit TRBD1. V lost 2 bases to trimming and J lost 5 bases; unmatched junction nucleotides: 11. There are 15 residues in the CDR3. Looked up from germline, CDR1 is SQVTM and CDR2 is ANQGSEA. CDR3: CSVETRQGSGDEQYF. The DNA for the CDR3 is TGCAGCGTTGAAACAAGACAGGGGTCGGGTGACGAGCAGTACTTC.

This clone was detected only a few times. The chain links TRBV4-3 to TRBJ1-4; D gene uncertain. CDR3 length equals 13 residues. The ends were cut back, 0 bases at V and 14 bases at J, with 13 bases in the middle. From germline, CDR1 is LGHNA and CDR2 YSLEER. Here the CDR3 reads CASSQDVAGSLFF. The DNA of the CDR3 is TGCGCCAGCAGCCAAGATGTGGCAGGAAGCCTGTTTTTT.

The chain is built from TRBV6-6 and TRBJ2-1, with TRBD1 as a possible D gene (5 bases). The CDR3 has 13 amino acids. The ends were cut back, 8 bases at V and 0 bases at J, with 8 bases in the middle. Looked up from germline, CDR1 is MNHNY and CDR2 is SVGAGI (reference sequence). CDR3 in amino acids: CASGASSYNEQFF. The CDR3 nucleotides are TGTGCCAGCGGGGCGAGCTCCTACAATGAGCAGTTCTTC.

V is TRBV11-1 and J is TRBJ2-2, with TRBD1 identical over 10 bases. The germline V gene has CDR1 SGHAT and CDR2 FQDESV (reference sequence). The CDR3 length is 16 residues. After removal of 1 base from V and 3 bases from J, the junction contained 2 bases not matched to a gene. The CDR3 loop reads CASSLGQGADTGELFF. The CDR3 bases are TGTGCCAGCAGCTTAGGACAGGGGGCTGACACCGGGGAGCTGTTTTTT.

The DNA of the CDR3 is TGTGCCATCAGTGCAGGCGGGGGGGCGTTAGAGACCCAGTACTTC. Translating it yields CAISAGGGALETQYF. V is TRBV10-3 and J is TRBJ2-5; 9 bases map to TRBD2. CDR1 is ENHRY, CDR2 SYGVKD, per germline. This CDR3 contains 15 residues. Losses at the gene ends were 4 bases for V and 4 bases for J; bases not matched to a gene: 7.

The V gene is TRBV7-2, the J gene TRBJ1-2; maybe TRBD1 (6 bases). Germline V gene data show CDR1 as SGHTA and CDR2 as FQGNSA. CDR3 length: 13 residues. V lost 7 bases, J lost 5 bases, and 14 bases lay in between. For the CDR3, the DNA is TGTGCCAGCACCCAACAGGGCTCATATGGCTACACCTTC. Translating it yields CASTQQGSYGYTF.

This chain joins TRBV6-5 and TRBJ2-5; TRBD2 aligns across 7 bases. The J call may not be correct, given that the DNA end is closer to TRBJ2-7. The CDR3 extends over 13 amino acids. Germline lookup yields CDR1 MNHEY and CDR2 SVGAGI. The CDR3 region has the DNA TGTGCCAGCAGTTACCCCGGGGGGAACGAGCAGTACTTC. It translates to CASSYPGGNEQYF.

This rearrangement joins TRBV6-1 to TRBJ2-7; a weak D match, TRBD1 (7 bases). V was pared by 1 base and J by 6 bases, with 10 bases between. Per the germline V gene, CDR1 is MNHNS and CDR2 is SASEGT. This CDR3 contains 13 residues. CDR3 DNA: TGTGCCAGCAGTGAAGGGAGGGGGCGCGAGCAGTACTTC. Its protein is CASSEGRGREQYF.

Regarding this clone: One junction end disagrees with the germline gene, perhaps due to a read error. This chain uses TRBV7-2 with TRBJ1-2; D is undetermined. The CDR3 extends over 14 amino acids. Germline-derived CDR1 and CDR2 are SGHTA and FQGNSA. DNA for the CDR3: TGTGCCAGCAGCTTAGGTGGAGGGTCGGCATTCTTCTTCTTC. This translates into CASSLGGGSAFFFF.

The genes are TRBV18 and TRBJ1-1; 7 bases agree with TRBD1. Unmatched junction bases numbered 5, after V lost 2 bases and J lost 2 bases. The germline gives CDR1 KGHSH, CDR2 LQKENI. There are 15 residues in the CDR3. The CDR3 nucleotides read TGTGCCAGCTCACCAAATACAGGGGAAAACACTGAAGCTTTCTTT. As protein: CASSPNTGENTEAFF.

The rearrangement joins TRBV6-4 to TRBJ1-5; D possibly corresponds to TRBD1 (6 bases). In germline, CDR1 is MRHNA, CDR2 SNTAGT. The CDR3 has 14 amino acids. Trimming removed 2 bases from V and 1 base from J, with 6 bases in between. The CDR3 DNA reads as TGTGCCAGCAGTGACAGGGGGAGCAATCAGCCCCAGCATTTT. This gives the protein CASSDRGSNQPQHF.

V is TRBV25-1 and J is TRBJ1-2, with 7 bases lining up with TRBD1. This CDR3 has 14 amino acids. Germline V gene sequence: CDR1 MGHDK, CDR2 SYGVNS. With 4 bases clipped from V and 3 bases from J, the junction kept 5 bases outside the gene matches. CDR3 region: CASSGRGQHYGYTF. Here the CDR3 DNA reads TGTGCCAGCAGTGGCAGGGGACAGCACTATGGCTACACCTTC.

The chain has TRBV9 and TRBJ1-2; D remains ambiguous. CDR1 is SGDLS, CDR2 YYNGEE, per germline. The CDR3 loop spans 14 amino acids. V lost 4 bases, J lost 6 bases, and 16 bases lay in between. The CDR3 loop is CASSTRHGSDGYTF. As DNA, the CDR3 is TGTGCCAGCAGCACCCGACATGGTTCCGATGGCTACACCTTC.

CDR3 nucleotides: TGTGCCAGCAGCCCGAGAGGTGGAACTGAAGCTTTCTTT. The encoded protein is CASSPRGGTEAFF. V is TRBV5-5 and J is TRBJ1-1; D remains ambiguous. Germline V CDR1 and CDR2: SGHKS, YYEKEE (reference sequence). This CDR3 contains 13 residues. With 4 bases removed from V and 5 bases from J, the gap between germline ends came to 12 bases.